This entry is about one T cell receptor beta chain. Antigen specificity is unknown. This entry is derived from a study of Ad26.COV2.S vaccination and SARS-CoV-2 variants. On the study more broadly: Donor participated within the Ad26.COV2.S arm of the COV1001 trial. Study-wide results and caveats: Estimates derived from TCR breadth and depth analyses may have underestimated total T cell responses.

The method was immunoSEQ multiplex PCR; TCRdb's version includes in-frame clones alone and lacks a portion of them. The sample records 350,000 to 400,000 clones, roughly nine tenths being singletons. Trimming removed 0 bases at V and 6 bases at J, with 16 bases between. Germline CDR1 SGHRS, CDR2 YFSETQ. CDR3 length: 16 residues. Stated treatment: some 19 received Ad26.COV2.S at low or high dose, single or two shots; 5 received placebo; per-sample allocation not given. Collection of samples fell on day 63 after the first vaccine or placebo injection. The donor's status was that of an adult aged 18-55 years in Boston. An Ad26 vector that expressed Wuhan-strain SARS-CoV-2 spike constituted the vaccine.

This receptor was obtained from a person between 18 and 65 years old who received the Ad26.COV2.S COVID-19 vaccine or a placebo. The rearrangement joins TRBV5-1 to TRBJ2-1; D is uncertain. The specimen was peripheral blood, collected in a trial of Ad26.COV2.S vaccine versus placebo. CDR3 bases: TGCGCCAGCAGCTTGGCCGGGTCCGGACGGAGCAATGAGCAGTTCTTC. It specifies CASSLAGSGRSNEQFF.